Listed below are T cell receptor beta chains from one sample, sequenced in a study of Ad26.COV2.S vaccination and SARS-CoV-2 variants. The assay was immunoSEQ multiplex PCR, and TCRdb's table has in-frame clones only and misses some. The profile covers some 330,000 clones, with under 90% appearing a single time and around 5.5% taken by the ten largest. Specimen: peripheral blood, collected in a trial of Ad26.COV2.S vaccine versus placebo. The receptors come from a person between 18 and 59 years old who received the Ad26.COV2.S COVID-19 vaccine or a placebo. The CDR3 runs from the conserved cysteine through the conserved F or W. A D gene is named only where the DNA matches it firmly. The size of a clone is reported for some rows only, either as once, few or many, or as a class for expanded clones.

TRBV25-1	TRBD1	TRBJ1-2	NA	CASSGRQGARGYTF	TGTGCCAGCAGCGGAAGGCAGGGGGCGCGTGGCTACACCTTC
TRBV2	NA	TRBJ1-1	NA	CASSDMGSWTEAFF	TGTGCCAGCAGTGATATGGGGTCGTGGACTGAAGCTTTCTTT
TRBV2	NA	TRBJ1-5	once	CASSEDGVGNQPQHF	TGTGCCAGCAGTGAAGACGGAGTAGGAAATCAGCCCCAGCATTTT
TRBV10-3	NA	TRBJ2-6	NA	CAISENDRTLGAGANVLTF	TGTGCCATCAGTGAGAATGACAGGACCTTAGGCGCTGGGGCCAACGTCCTGACTTTC
TRBV6-6	NA	TRBJ2-3	NA	CASEDSGTFKDTQYF	TGTGCCAGCGAGGATTCAGGAACGTTCAAAGATACGCAGTATTTT
TRBV9	NA	TRBJ2-2	NA	CASRAGPSGGTGELFF	TGTGCCAGCAGGGCGGGCCCCTCCGGGGGCACCGGGGAGCTGTTTTTT
TRBV9	NA	TRBJ2-1	once	CASSEDSPGLGGPNEQFF	TGTGCCAGCAGCGAGGACAGCCCTGGGCTGGGGGGACCGAATGAGCAGTTCTTC
TRBV6-1	TRBD1	TRBJ2-3	NA	CASSEAMGQGADTQYF	TGTGCCAGCAGTGAAGCGATGGGACAGGGGGCAGATACGCAGTATTTT
TRBV27	TRBD2	TRBJ2-5	NA	CASSPRLAGNQETQYF	TGTGCCAGCAGTCCGCGACTAGCGGGGAACCAAGAGACCCAGTACTTC
TRBV7-9	TRBD2	TRBJ2-1	NA	CASSLGSGGARIYNEQFF	TGTGCCAGCAGCTTAGGTAGCGGGGGGGCGAGAATCTACAATGAGCAGTTCTTC
TRBV6-2/TRBV6-3	NA	TRBJ2-5	once	CASSYVLLQETQYF	TGTGCCAGCAGTTACGTACTACTCCAAGAGACCCAGTACTTC